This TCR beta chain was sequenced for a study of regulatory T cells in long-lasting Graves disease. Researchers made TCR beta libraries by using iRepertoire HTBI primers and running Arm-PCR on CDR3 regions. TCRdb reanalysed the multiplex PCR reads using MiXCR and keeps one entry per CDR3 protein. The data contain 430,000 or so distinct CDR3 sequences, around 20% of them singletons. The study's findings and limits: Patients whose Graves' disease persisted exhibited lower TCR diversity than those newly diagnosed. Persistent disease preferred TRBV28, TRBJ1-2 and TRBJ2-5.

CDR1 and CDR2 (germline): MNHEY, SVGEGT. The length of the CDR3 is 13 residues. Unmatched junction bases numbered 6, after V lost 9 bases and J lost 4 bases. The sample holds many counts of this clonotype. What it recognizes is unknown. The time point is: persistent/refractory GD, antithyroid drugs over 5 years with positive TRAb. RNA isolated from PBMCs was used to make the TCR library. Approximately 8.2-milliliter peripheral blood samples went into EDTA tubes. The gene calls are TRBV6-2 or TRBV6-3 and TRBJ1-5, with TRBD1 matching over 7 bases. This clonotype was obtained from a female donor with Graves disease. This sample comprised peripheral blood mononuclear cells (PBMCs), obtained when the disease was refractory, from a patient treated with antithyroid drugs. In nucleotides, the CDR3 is TGTGCCAGTTTACAGGGGCTGAATCAGCCCCAGCATTTT. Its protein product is CASLQGLNQPQHF.